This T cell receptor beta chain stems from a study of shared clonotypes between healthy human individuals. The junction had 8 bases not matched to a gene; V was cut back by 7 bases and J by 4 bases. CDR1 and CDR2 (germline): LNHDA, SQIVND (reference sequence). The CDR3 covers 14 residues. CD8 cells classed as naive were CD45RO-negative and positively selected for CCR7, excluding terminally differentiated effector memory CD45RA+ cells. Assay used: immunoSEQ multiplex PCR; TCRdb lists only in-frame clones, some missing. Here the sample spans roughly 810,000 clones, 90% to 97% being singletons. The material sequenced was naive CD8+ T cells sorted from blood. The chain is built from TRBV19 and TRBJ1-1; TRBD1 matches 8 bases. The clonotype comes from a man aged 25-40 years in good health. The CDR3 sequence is CASIGTGFGTEAFF. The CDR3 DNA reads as TGTGCCAGTATTGGGACAGGCTTCGGCACTGAAGCTTTCTTT. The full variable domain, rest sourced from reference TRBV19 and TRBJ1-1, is DGGITQSPKYLFRKEGQNVTLSCEQNLNHDAMYWYRQDPGQGLRLIYYSQIVNDFQKGDIAEGYSVSREKKESFPLTVTSAQKNPTAFYLCASIGTGFGTEAFFGQGTRLTVV.